These 19 T cell receptor beta chains were sequenced from one sample in a study of breast tumors, draining lymph nodes, adjacent tissues. TCRdb itself ran the multiplex PCR reads through MiXCR, one entry per CDR3 protein. This sample yields some 83,000 distinct CDR3 sequences, of which roughly a fifth are seen a single time; about 2.4% belongs to the top ten. Breast cancer patients provided tissue from their axillary draining lymph nodes. Source material: axillary lymph node tissue. The source is a female donor with breast cancer. Some clones in this sample may be carry-over from other donors' samples.

Concerning this clonotype itself: A much more abundant neighbour one base away suggests this may be a read error. Because the CDR3 is missing its conserved closing phenylalanine or tryptophan, this is likely a read error. V usage is TRBV6-5 and J usage is TRBJ2-5; 9 bases line up with TRBD2. CDR3 length: 15 residues. Germline V gene sequence: CDR1 MNHEY, CDR2 SVGAGI. J lost 5 bases, V lost 5 bases, and 9 bases had no gene match. The CDR3 sequence is CASSRASGKVETQYL. The CDR3 nucleotides are TGTGCCAGCAGTCGGGCTAGCGGGAAGGTTGAGACCCAGTACCTC.

In its sample, this clonotype was seen many times. This chain joins TRBV9 and TRBJ2-1; D ambiguous. V dropped 0 bases and J dropped 4 bases, with 2 bases sitting between them. Germline CDR1 and CDR2: SGDLS and YYNGEE. The CDR3 runs 12 residues. The CDR3 nucleotides read TGTGCCAGCAGCGTAGGATACAATGAGCAGTTCTTC. It yields the protein CASSVGYNEQFF.

This clonotype has ten or more counts. V usage is TRBV7-3 and J usage is TRBJ2-2; 12 nucleotides line up with TRBD2. Germline CDR1 SGHTA, CDR2 FQGTGA. The CDR3 covers 16 residues. With 5 bases clipped from V and 7 bases from J, the junction kept 8 bases outside the gene matches. The CDR3 region is CASSPKTSGSHGELFF. The CDR3 nucleotides are TGTGCCAGCAGCCCCAAGACTAGCGGGAGCCACGGGGAGCTGTTTTTT.

This clonotype was detected ten times or more. The chain is built from TRBV9 and TRBJ2-7; no clear D gene. V lost 0 bases, J lost 2 bases, and 6 bases lay in between. The CDR3 has 13 residues. Germline V gene lookup returns CDR1 SGDLS and CDR2 YYNGEE. The CDR3 DNA sequence: TGTGCCAGCAGCGTAGAACCGGCCTACGAGCAGTACTTC. Encoded protein: CASSVEPAYEQYF.

This clonotype was detected many times. In nucleotides, the CDR3 is TGTGCCAGCAGCTTACAGGGGGGGGACCTTAATTCACCCCTCCACTTT. It codes for CASSLQGGDLNSPLHF. The chain links TRBV5-4 to TRBJ1-6; TRBD1 matches 8 bases. The germline V gene encodes CDR1 SGHNT and CDR2 YYREEE (reference sequence). The CDR3 is 16 residues long. V dropped 2 bases and J dropped 6; count of bases not matched to a gene: 7.

This clonotype was seen ten or more times. V is TRBV6-1 and J is TRBJ2-5, with 10 bases identical to TRBD1. This CDR3 contains 15 residues. CDR1 is MNHNS, CDR2 SASEGT, per germline. Trimming removed 1 base from V and 5 bases from J; junction bases left unmatched: 4. The CDR3 region is CASSEGQGAGETQYF. In DNA, the CDR3 is TGTGCCAGCAGTGAAGGACAGGGGGCGGGGGAGACCCAGTACTTC.

This clonotype was observed at least ten times. The chain combines TRBV19 with TRBJ2-5; 7 bases are a match to TRBD2. Per the germline V gene, CDR1 is LNHDA and CDR2 is SQIVND (reference sequence). The CDR3 is 13 residues long. V gave up 8 bases and J gave up 1 base; unmatched junction bases: 4. The CDR3 DNA reads as TGTGCCAGTCTCGGGGGGTTCCAAGAGACCCAGTACTTC. As protein: CASLGGFQETQYF. The whole variable domain, filled in from reference TRBV19 and TRBJ2-5, reads DGGITQSPKYLFRKEGQNVTLSCEQNLNHDAMYWYRQDPGQGLRLIYYSQIVNDFQKGDIAEGYSVSREKKESFPLTVTSAQKNPTAFYLCASLGGFQETQYFGPGTRLLVL.

This clonotype has at least ten counts. J is TRBJ1-5 and V is TRBV24-1; TRBD1 matches 11 bases. This CDR3 is built from 19 residues. Germline V gene data show CDR1 as KGHDR and CDR2 as SFDVKD. V dropped 7 bases and J dropped 4; count of bases not matched to a gene: 17. The CDR3 nucleotides read TGTGCCACCAGGACCTACATGATCGTGGACAGGGGGCGGAATCAGCCCCAGCATTTT. Translating it yields CATRTYMIVDRGRNQPQHF.

This clonotype was seen ten or more times. This chain joins TRBV30 and TRBJ2-7; D might be TRBD2 (5 bases). The CDR3 totals 12 residues. Germline V gene sequence: CDR1 GTSNPN, CDR2 SVGIG (reference sequence). With 2 bases removed from V and 4 bases from J, the gap between germline ends came to 9 bases. The CDR3 reads CAWSRGSYEQYF. The CDR3 DNA reads as TGTGCCTGGAGTAGAGGGTCGTACGAGCAGTACTTC.

A note on this clonotype: This may stem from a read error, because a much larger clone lies one nucleotide away. The V call is TRBV2, the J call TRBJ1-2; possible D gene TRBD1, 5 bases. The CDR3 covers 16 residues. CDR1 and CDR2 (germline): SNHLY, FYNNEI. As DNA, the CDR3 is TGTGCCGGCAGTGTCGGGAGGGCGCGGGACTTCTATGGCTACACCTTC. This translates into CAGSVGRARDFYGYTF. Based on the CDR3 plus reference TRBV2 and TRBJ1-2, the full variable domain is EPEVTQTPSHQVTQMGQEVILRCVPISNHLYFYWYRQILGQKVEFLVSFYNNEISEKSEIFDDQFSVERPDGSNFTLKIRSTKLEDSAMYFCAGSVGRARDFYGYTFGSGTRLTVV.

Worth noting for this clonotype: Possible read error: a much larger clone is one base away. This chain connects TRBV6-1 to TRBJ2-1, with a possible D match to TRBD1 (6 bases). Germline-derived CDR1 and CDR2 are MNHNS and SASEGT. This CDR3 contains 15 residues. The CDR3 coding sequence is TGTGCCTGCAAGAACAGGGACGTCTCCTACAATGAGCGGTTCTTC. This gives the protein CACKNRDVSYNERFF.

Comment on this clonotype: This may be a read error: a much more frequent sequence differs by one nucleotide. The J gene is TRBJ1-5, the V gene TRBV11-3; D is unresolved. Trimming shortened V by 5 bases and J by 11 bases, and 16 bases separated the two germline ends. In germline, CDR1 is SGHNT, CDR2 YENEEA. The CDR3 runs to 13 residues. CDR3 loop: CASSRGPGKAQHF. CDR3 coding DNA: TGTGCCAGCAGCCGCGGGCCTGGGAAGGCCCAGCATTTT. The full variable domain, with the rest looked up from reference TRBV11-3 and TRBJ1-5, is EAGVVQSPRYKIIEKKQPVAFWCNPISGHNTLYWYLQNLGQGPELLIRYENEEAVDDSQLPKDRFSAERLKGVDSTLKIQPAELGDSAVYLCASSRGPGKAQHFGDGTRLSIL.

This clonotype was seen ten or more times. The J gene is TRBJ1-2, the V gene TRBV4-3, with D unclear. The V end lost 0 bases, the J end lost 6 bases, and 17 bases lay between the germline ends. The germline V gene encodes CDR1 LGHNA and CDR2 YSLEER. The CDR3 has 16 residues. The CDR3 spells CASSQDFRTQLDGYTF. The CDR3 nucleotides read TGCGCCAGCAGCCAAGATTTCAGGACCCAACTGGATGGCTACACCTTC.

In this sample, this clonotype turned up many times. The V and J genes are TRBV5-6 and TRBJ2-3; 15 bases match TRBD2. Germline CDR1 reads SGHDT; CDR2 reads YYEEEE. J gave up 9 bases and V 3 bases, and 5 bases lay outside the gene matches. The CDR3 covers 15 residues. DNA of the CDR3: TGTGCCAGCAGCTCCGGGACTAGCGGGAGGTACACGCAGTATTTT. As protein: CASSSGTSGRYTQYF.

This clonotype was recorded many times. The chain recombines TRBV7-3 with TRBJ1-6; no firm D call. The CDR3 contains 14 residues. V was trimmed by 5 bases and J by 14 bases, leaving 19 bases between them. Germline lookup yields CDR1 SGHTA and CDR2 FQGTGA. DNA for the CDR3: TGTGCCAGCAGCCTCATCGGCCCTCCGGAGGCCCTCCACTTT. This sequence encodes CASSLIGPPEALHF.

This clonotype occurred many times. The genes are TRBV11-2 and TRBJ2-7; 10 bases are shared with TRBD1. J lost 2 bases, V lost 10 bases, and 5 bases had no gene match. This CDR3 is built from 13 residues. CDR1 and CDR2 (germline): SGHAT, FQNNGV. The CDR3 spells CATGTGAAYEQYF. The DNA for the CDR3 is TGTGCCACCGGGACAGGGGCAGCCTACGAGCAGTACTTC.

A remark on this clonotype: The conserved phenylalanine or tryptophan normally closing the CDR3 is absent here, so this likely arose from a read error. V and J are TRBV9 and TRBJ2-2, with 11 bases aligning to TRBD2. The CDR3 runs to 18 residues. Germline V CDR1 and CDR2: SGDLS, YYNGEE. For the CDR3, the DNA is TGTGCCGGCAGCGTAAAGACCGGGACTAGCGGAAGCACCGGGGAGCTGTTTCTT. Encoded protein: CAGSVKTGTSGSTGELFL.

The table lists this clonotype with many counts. CDR3: CATSSVEVISGNTIYF. CDR3 nucleotide sequence: TGTGCCACCAGCAGTGTTGAAGTCATATCTGGAAACACCATATATTTT. V is TRBV15 and J is TRBJ1-3; no definite D call. The V end lost 3 bases, the J end lost 1 base, and 13 bases lay between the germline ends. Germline V lookup: CDR1 LNHNV, CDR2 YYDKDF (reference sequence). The CDR3 covers 16 residues.

This clonotype turned up a few times. In nucleotides, the CDR3 is TGCGCCAGCAGCCCCGAGTTAGCTTGGGGGACCGGGGAGCTGTTTTTT. Translation gives CASSPELAWGTGELFF. The chain uses TRBV5-1 and TRBJ2-2; D assignment may be TRBD1 or TRBD2 (5 bases each). The CDR3 consists of 16 residues. Germline V CDR1 and CDR2: SGHRS, YFSETQ. V lost 4 bases, J lost 5 bases, and 18 bases lay in between.